These 6 T cell receptor beta chains were all obtained from the same sample, sequenced in a study of long-term antiretroviral therapy in people with HIV. The assay used was immunoSEQ (version v3.0), run at survey level. Produced via immunoSEQ multiplex PCR; TCRdb's table is partial and in-frame only. The sample has more than 35,000 clones, about 95% seen once. The sample was unsorted PBMCs, taken 3.7 years after starting antiretroviral therapy. These receptors all come from a woman aged 45-65 years with HIV.

The V call is TRBV5-1, the J call TRBJ2-5, with TRBD2 matching 9 bases. This CDR3 comprises 14 residues. The junction had 2 bases not matched to a gene; V was cut back by 0 bases and J by 5 bases. The V gene's germline CDR1 is SGHRS and CDR2 YFSETQ. The CDR3 region is CASSLATSGETQYF. CDR3 DNA sequence: TGCGCCAGCAGCTTGGCTACTAGCGGGGAGACCCAGTACTTC. Full variable domain (remainder filled in from reference TRBV5-1 and TRBJ2-5): KAGVTQTPRYLIKTRGQQVTLSCSPISGHRSVSWYQQTPGQGLQFLFEYFSETQRNKGNFPGRFSGRQFSNSRSEMNVSTLELGDSALYLCASSLATSGETQYFGPGTRLLVL.

The CDR3 sequence: CASSLALQPNEQFF. For the CDR3, the DNA is TGTGCCAGCAGCTTAGCGCTACAGCCCAATGAGCAGTTCTTC. The chain has TRBV7-2 and TRBJ2-1; D call uncertain. CDR1 is SGHTA and CDR2 is FQGNSA in the germline V gene. This CDR3 region has 14 residues. Trimming pared 0 bases from V and 6 bases from J, leaving 9 bases between. Combining the CDR3 with reference TRBV7-2 and TRBJ2-1 gives the whole variable domain GAGVSQSPSNKVTEKGKDVELRCDPISGHTALYWYRQSLGQGLEFLIYFQGNSAPDKSGLPSDRFSAERTGGSVSTLTIQRTQQEDSAVYLCASSLALQPNEQFFGPGTRLTVL.

The chain couples TRBV5-1 to TRBJ1-4; D gene unclear. V dropped 1 base and J dropped 8 bases, with 6 bases sitting between them. The germline CDR1 and CDR2 sequences are SGHRS and YFSETQ. CDR3 length: 12 residues. CDR3 amino acids: CASSLSGEKLFF. DNA for the CDR3: TGCGCCAGCAGCTTGAGCGGGGAAAAACTGTTTTTT.

The chain couples TRBV29-1 to TRBJ2-1; 10 bases line up with TRBD1. This CDR3 comprises 13 residues. Germline V CDR1 and CDR2: SQVTM, ANQGSEA. The V segment lost 7 bases and the J segment 7 bases; nucleotides outside the gene matches: 7. The CDR3 is CSGYLGQGNEQFF. The CDR3 coding sequence is TGCAGCGGTTACCTGGGACAGGGGAATGAGCAGTTCTTC.

The table lists this clone with a few counts. This chain connects TRBV6-4 to TRBJ1-6; D gene ambiguous. Looked up from germline, CDR1 is MRHNA and CDR2 is SNTAGT. V lost 2 bases and J 4 bases, leaving 3 bases between the germline ends. The CDR3 sequence is 13 residues long. This CDR3 is CASSDGYNSPLHF. Written as DNA, the CDR3 is TGTGCCAGCAGTGACGGTTATAATTCACCCCTCCACTTT.

The rearrangement links TRBV2 to TRBJ1-2, with 7 bases aligning to TRBD1. The CDR3 length is 13 residues. V lost 3 bases, J lost 5 bases, and 3 bases stayed unmatched. Per the germline V gene, CDR1 is SNHLY and CDR2 is FYNNEI. For the CDR3, the DNA is TGTGCCAGCAGTGAGGGACAGTTTTATGGCTACACCTTC. Translating gives CASSEGQFYGYTF.